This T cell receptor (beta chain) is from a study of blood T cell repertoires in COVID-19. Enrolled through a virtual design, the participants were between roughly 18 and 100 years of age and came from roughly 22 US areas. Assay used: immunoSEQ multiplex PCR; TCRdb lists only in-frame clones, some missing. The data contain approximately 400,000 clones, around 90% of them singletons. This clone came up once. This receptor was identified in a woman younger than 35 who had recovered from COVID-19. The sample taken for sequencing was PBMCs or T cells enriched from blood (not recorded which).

The CDR3 reads CAISEFGGASTEAFF. For the CDR3, the DNA is TGTGCCATCAGTGAGTTCGGAGGGGCGAGCACTGAAGCTTTCTTT. The chain is built from TRBV10-3 and TRBJ1-1, with a weak D call TRBD1 (5 bases). The CDR3 is 15 residues long. Trimming removed 1 base from V and 4 bases from J, with 13 bases in between. Germline CDR1 and CDR2: ENHRY and SYGVKD.